The entry below describes one TCR beta chain. The sample belongs to a study of CD8 T cells in Susac syndrome. Random hexamers served to reverse transcribe about 0.45 to 1 ug RNA. Each CDR3 protein is one row after TCRdb ran MiXCR on the immunoSEQ multiplex PCR reads. There are some 140,000 distinct CDR3 sequences in the sample; approximately 95% occur only once, and about 0.18% lies in the top ten. The diagnostic criteria were recently defined, and patients with Susac syndrome met them for definite or probable disease. V lost 6 bases and J 2 bases, leaving 5 bases between the germline ends. CDR1 is LGHNT and CDR2 is FRNRAP in the germline V gene. CDR3 length: 11 amino acids.

The clonotype originates from a human donor with Susac syndrome. This chain uses TRBV12-5 with TRBJ2-7; D unresolved. Sequenced: CD8+ T cells from PBMCs. The DNA of the CDR3 is TGTGCTAGTGGAATTACCTACGAGCAGTACTTC. Translating it yields CASGITYEQYF.